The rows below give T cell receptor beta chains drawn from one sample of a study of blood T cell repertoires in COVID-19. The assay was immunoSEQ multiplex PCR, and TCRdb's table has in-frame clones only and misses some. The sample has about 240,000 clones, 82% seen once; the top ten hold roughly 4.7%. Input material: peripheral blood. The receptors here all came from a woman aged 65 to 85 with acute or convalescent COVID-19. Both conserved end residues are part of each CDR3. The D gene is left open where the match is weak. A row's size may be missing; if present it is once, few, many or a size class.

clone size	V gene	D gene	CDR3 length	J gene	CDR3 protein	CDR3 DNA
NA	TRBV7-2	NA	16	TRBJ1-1	CASSLHSLAGLGEAFF	TGTGCCAGCAGCTTACATTCTTTGGCGGGATTGGGTGAAGCTTTCTTT
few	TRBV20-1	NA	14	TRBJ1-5	CSASRRELNQPQHF	TGCAGTGCTAGTAGGAGGGAACTCAATCAGCCCCAGCATTTT
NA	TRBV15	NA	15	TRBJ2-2	CATSRDRTDTGELFF	TGTGCCACCAGCAGAGACCGGACTGACACCGGGGAGCTGTTTTTT
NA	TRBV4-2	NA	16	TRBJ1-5	CASSQEGGAFNQPQHF	TGTGCCAGCAGCCAAGAGGGAGGGGCGTTCAATCAGCCCCAGCATTTT
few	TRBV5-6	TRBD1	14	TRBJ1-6	CASSSGDSYSPLHF	TGTGCCAGCAGCTCAGGGGACAGTTATTCACCCCTCCACTTT
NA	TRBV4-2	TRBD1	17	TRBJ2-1	CASSQGGNRGSYNEQFF	TGTGCCAGCAGCCAAGGGGGTAACAGGGGCTCCTACAATGAGCAGTTCTTC
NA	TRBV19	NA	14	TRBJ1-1	CASSRLALNTEAFF	TGTGCCAGTAGTAGGCTAGCGCTGAACACTGAAGCTTTCTTT
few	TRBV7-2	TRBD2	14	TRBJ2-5	CASSLSRGVQTQYF	TGTGCCAGCAGCTTATCGCGGGGGGTGCAGACCCAGTACTTC
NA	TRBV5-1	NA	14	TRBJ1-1	CASSLGGGFTEAFF	TGCGCCAGCAGCTTGGGCGGGGGGTTTACTGAAGCTTTCTTT
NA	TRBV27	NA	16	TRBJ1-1	CASSFRPSTANTEAFF	TGTGCCAGCAGTTTTAGACCTAGCACAGCGAACACTGAAGCTTTCTTT
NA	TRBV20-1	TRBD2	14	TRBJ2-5	CSASILAGVETQYF	TGCAGTGCTAGTATACTAGCGGGGGTGGAGACCCAGTACTTC
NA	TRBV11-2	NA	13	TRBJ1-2	CASSPTGIEGYTF	TGTGCCAGCAGCCCCACAGGGATAGAAGGCTACACCTTC
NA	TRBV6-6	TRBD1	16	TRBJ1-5	CAAHRTGYYSNQPQHF	TGTGCCGCACACCGGACAGGGTATTATAGCAATCAGCCCCAGCATTTT
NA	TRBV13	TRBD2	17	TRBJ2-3	CASSITSGGARTDTQYF	TGTGCCAGCAGCATAACTAGCGGGGGGGCCAGGACAGATACGCAGTATTTT
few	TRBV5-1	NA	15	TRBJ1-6	CASRQEDPQGSPLHF	TGCGCCAGCAGGCAAGAGGATCCACAGGGATCACCCCTCCACTTT
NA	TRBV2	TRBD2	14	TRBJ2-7	CASSGPSGAYEQYF	TGTGCCAGCAGTGGACCTAGCGGGGCCTACGAGCAGTACTTC
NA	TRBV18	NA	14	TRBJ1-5	CASSPTESNQPQHF	TGTGCCAGCTCACCGACAGAGTCCAATCAGCCCCAGCATTTT
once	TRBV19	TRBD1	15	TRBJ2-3	CASSIDSQGADTQYF	TGTGCCAGTAGTATAGATTCCCAGGGGGCGGATACGCAGTATTTT
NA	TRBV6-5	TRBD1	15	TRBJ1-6	CASTTTGIYNSPLHF	TGTGCCAGCACCACGACAGGGATTTATAATTCACCCCTCCACTTT
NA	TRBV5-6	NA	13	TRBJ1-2	CASSLAPGDGYTF	TGTGCCAGCAGCTTGGCCCCAGGGGATGGCTACACCTTC
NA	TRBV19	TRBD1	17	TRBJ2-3	CASSIDGWTGSTDTQYF	TGTGCCAGTAGTATAGATGGGTGGACAGGCAGCACAGATACGCAGTATTTT
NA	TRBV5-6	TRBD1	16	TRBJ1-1	CASSLGQGTMNTEAFF	TGTGCCAGCAGCTTAGGACAGGGGACTATGAACACTGAAGCTTTCTTT
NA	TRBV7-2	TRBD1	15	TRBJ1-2	CASSLAGDRVYGYTF	TGTGCCAGCAGCTTAGCTGGGGACAGGGTATATGGCTACACCTTC
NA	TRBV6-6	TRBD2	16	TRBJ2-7	CASSYSASGGIGEQYF	TGTGCCAGCAGTTACTCCGCTAGCGGGGGTATAGGCGAGCAGTACTTC
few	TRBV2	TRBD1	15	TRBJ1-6	CASSATDRGSSPLHF	TGTGCCAGCAGTGCCACCGACAGGGGAAGCTCACCCCTCCACTTT
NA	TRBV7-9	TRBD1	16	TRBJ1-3	CASSSPDRENGNTIYF	TGTGCCAGCAGCTCCCCTGACAGGGAAAATGGAAACACCATATATTTT
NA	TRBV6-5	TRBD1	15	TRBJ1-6	CASRRQGKGNSPLHF	TGTGCCAGCAGGCGACAGGGTAAGGGGAATTCACCCCTCCACTTT
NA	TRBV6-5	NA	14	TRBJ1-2	CASSYGTPSNGYTF	TGTGCCAGCAGTTACGGGACTCCCTCAAATGGCTACACCTTC
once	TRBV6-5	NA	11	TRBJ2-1	CASNRVNEQFF	TGTGCCAGCAACAGGGTAAATGAGCAGTTCTTC
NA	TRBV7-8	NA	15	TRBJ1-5	CASSPLRRPDHPQHF	TGTGCCAGCAGCCCCCTTCGGAGGCCGGATCACCCCCAGCATTTT
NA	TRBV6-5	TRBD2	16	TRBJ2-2	CASSYVRGGTAGELFF	TGTGCCAGCAGTTACGTGCGGGGGGGCACGGCCGGGGAGCTGTTTTTT
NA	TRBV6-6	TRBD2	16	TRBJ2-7	CASSYVRLASSYEQYF	TGTGCCAGCAGTTACGTACGACTAGCGAGCTCCTACGAGCAGTACTTC
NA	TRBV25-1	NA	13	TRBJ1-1	CASSDYRNTEAFF	TGTGCCAGCAGTGATTACAGAAACACTGAAGCTTTCTTT
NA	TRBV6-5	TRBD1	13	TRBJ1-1	CASRTDRGPEAFF	TGTGCCAGCAGAACCGACAGGGGTCCTGAAGCTTTCTTT
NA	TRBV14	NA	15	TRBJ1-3	CASSQGVRSGNTIYF	TGTGCCAGCAGCCAAGGAGTACGCTCTGGAAACACCATATATTTT
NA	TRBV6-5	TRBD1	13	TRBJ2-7	CASTPLDRDEQYF	TGTGCCAGCACCCCACTCGACAGGGACGAGCAGTACTTC
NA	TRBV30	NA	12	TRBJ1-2	CAWSGAGQLSTF	TGTGCCTGGAGTGGGGCAGGGCAATTAAGCACCTTC
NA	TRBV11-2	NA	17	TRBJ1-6	CASSLDRVQVTSFALHF	TGTGCCAGCAGCTTAGATCGGGTACAGGTTACCTCCTTCGCCCTCCACTTT
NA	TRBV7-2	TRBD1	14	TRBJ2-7	CASSPTRTGYEQYF	TGTGCCAGCAGCCCAACCCGGACAGGCTACGAGCAGTACTTC
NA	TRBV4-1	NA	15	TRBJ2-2	CASSQELVLPGELFF	TGCGCCAGCAGCCAAGAACTAGTACTACCCGGGGAGCTGTTTTTT
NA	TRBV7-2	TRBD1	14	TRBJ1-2	CASSLQGANYGYTF	TGTGCCAGCAGCTTACAGGGGGCAAACTATGGCTACACCTTC
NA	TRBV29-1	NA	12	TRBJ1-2	CSVEGGGEGYTF	TGCAGCGTTGAAGGTGGAGGCGAAGGCTACACCTTC
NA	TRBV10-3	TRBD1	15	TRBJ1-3	CATSRGLEAGNTIYF	TGTGCCACTAGCAGGGGGCTCGAGGCTGGAAACACCATATATTTT
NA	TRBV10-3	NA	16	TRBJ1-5	CAISQGQGGSNQPQHF	TGTGCCATCAGTCAGGGGCAGGGCGGTAGCAATCAGCCCCAGCATTTT
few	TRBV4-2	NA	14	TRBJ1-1	CASSQPSGYTEAFF	TGTGCCAGCAGCCAACCCTCAGGGTACACTGAAGCTTTCTTT
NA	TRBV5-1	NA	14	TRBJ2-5	CASSLGTTQETQYF	TGCGCCAGCAGCTTGGGGACTACCCAAGAGACCCAGTACTTC
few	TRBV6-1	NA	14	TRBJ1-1	CASSERQTYTEAFF	TGTGCCAGCAGTGAGCGACAGACCTACACTGAAGCTTTCTTT
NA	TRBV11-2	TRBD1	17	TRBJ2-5	CASSPLPGQGEEETQYF	TGTGCCAGCAGCCCGCTCCCGGGACAGGGAGAGGAAGAGACCCAGTACTTC
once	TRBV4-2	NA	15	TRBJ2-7	CASSQVPLGPNEQYF	TGTGCCAGCAGCCAAGTCCCCCTTGGGCCGAACGAGCAGTACTTC
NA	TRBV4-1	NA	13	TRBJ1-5	CASSQAENQPQHF	TGCGCCAGCAGCCAAGCCGAGAATCAGCCCCAGCATTTT
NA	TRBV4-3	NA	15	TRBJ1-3	CASSPGQSSGNTIYF	TGCGCCAGCAGCCCAGGACAAAGCTCTGGAAACACCATATATTTT
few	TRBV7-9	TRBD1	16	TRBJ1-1	CASSWIPGQLNTEAFF	TGTGCCAGCAGCTGGATCCCGGGACAGTTGAACACTGAAGCTTTCTTT
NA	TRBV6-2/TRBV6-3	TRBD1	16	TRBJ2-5	CASSNSWTGHQETQYF	TGTGCCAGCAGTAACTCTTGGACAGGACACCAAGAGACCCAGTACTTC